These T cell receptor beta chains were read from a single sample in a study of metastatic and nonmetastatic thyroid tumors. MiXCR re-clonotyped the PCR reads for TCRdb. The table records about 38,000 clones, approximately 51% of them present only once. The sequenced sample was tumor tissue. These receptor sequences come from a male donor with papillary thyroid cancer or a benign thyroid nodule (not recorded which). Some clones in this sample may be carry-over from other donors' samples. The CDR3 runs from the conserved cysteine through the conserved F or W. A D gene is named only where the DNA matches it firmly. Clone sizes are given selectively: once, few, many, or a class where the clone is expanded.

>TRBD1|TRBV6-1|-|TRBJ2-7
CASSLDRGYDEQYF
TGCGCCAGCAGCTTGGACAGGGGGTACGACGAGCAGTACTTC
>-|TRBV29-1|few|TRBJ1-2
CSVGGGTGFGGYTF
TGCAGCGTTGGGGGCGGGACCGGCTTTGGTGGCTACACCTTC
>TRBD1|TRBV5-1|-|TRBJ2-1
CASSRTGPGEQFF
TGCGCCAGCAGCCGGACAGGCCCGGGGGAGCAGTTCTTC
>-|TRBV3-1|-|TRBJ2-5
CASSQSPQGGTQYF
TGTGCCAGCAGCCAGTCCCCGCAGGGCGGGACCCAGTACTTC
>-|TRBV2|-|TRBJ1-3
CASSDTRGFGNTIYF
TGTGCCAGCAGTGACACCAGGGGCTTTGGAAACACCATATATTTT
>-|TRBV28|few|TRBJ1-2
CASSPRQYGYTF
TGTGCCAGCAGTCCAAGACAGTATGGCTACACCTTC
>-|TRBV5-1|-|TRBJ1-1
CASSLAGGERTEAFF
TGCGCCAGCAGCTTGGCCGGGGGGGAGAGGACTGAAGCTTTCTTT
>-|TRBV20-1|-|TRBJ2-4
CSATFSQDLGIQYF
TGCAGTGCTACTTTTAGTCAAGACTTGGGCATTCAGTACTTC
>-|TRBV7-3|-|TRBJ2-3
CASSLTGPSDTQYF
TGTGCCAGCAGCTTAACGGGACCCTCGGATACGCAGTATTTT
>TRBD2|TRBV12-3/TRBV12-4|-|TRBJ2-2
CASRLAGEDTGELFF
TGTGCCAGCAGACTAGCGGGAGAGGACACCGGGGAGCTGTTTTTT
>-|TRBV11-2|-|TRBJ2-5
CASSLNSQETQYF
TGTGCCAGCAGCTTAAACAGCCAAGAGACCCAGTACTTC
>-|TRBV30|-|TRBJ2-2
CAWRVPDFTGELFF
TGTGCCTGGAGGGTCCCAGACTTTACCGGGGAGCTGTTTTTT
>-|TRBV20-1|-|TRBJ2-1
CSASIKASRSSYNEQFF
TGCAGTGCTAGTATAAAAGCAAGTCGAAGCTCCTACAATGAGCAGTTCTTC
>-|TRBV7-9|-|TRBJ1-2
CASSPPTGYGYTF
TGTGCCAGCAGCCCCCCAACCGGCTATGGCTACACCTTC
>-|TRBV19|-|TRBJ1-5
CASSTTGLRAQINQPQHF
TGTGCCAGTAGTACCACCGGCCTCCGGGCACAGATAAATCAGCCCCAGCATTTT
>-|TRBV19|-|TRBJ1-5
CASSIVRQENQPQHF
TGTGCCAGTAGTATAGTACGGCAGGAAAATCAGCCCCAGCATTTT
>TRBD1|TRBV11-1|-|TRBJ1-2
CASSLAFKGQAYGYTF
TGTGCCAGCAGCTTAGCCTTCAAGGGACAGGCCTATGGCTACACCTTC
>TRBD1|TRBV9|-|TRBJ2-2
CASRQTGATGELFF
TGTGCCAGCAGACAGACAGGGGCCACCGGGGAGCTGTTTTTT
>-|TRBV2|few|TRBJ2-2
CASSDDRNTGELFF
TGTGCCAGCAGTGATGACCGGAACACCGGGGAGCTGTTTTTT
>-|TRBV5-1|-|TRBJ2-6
CASSPTQACLLPGANVLTF
TGCGCCAGCAGTCCTACCCAAGCCTGTCTTCTGCCTGGGGCCAACGTCCTGACTTTC
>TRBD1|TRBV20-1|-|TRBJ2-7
CSARGDRETNEQYF
TGCAGTGCTAGAGGGGACAGGGAGACCAACGAGCAGTACTTC
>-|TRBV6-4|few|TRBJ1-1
CASKIEESMNTEAFF
TGTGCCAGCAAGATCGAGGAGAGCATGAACACTGAAGCTTTCTTT
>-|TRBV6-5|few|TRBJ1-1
CASSWGQVTEAFF
TGTGCCAGCAGTTGGGGACAAGTGACTGAAGCTTTCTTT
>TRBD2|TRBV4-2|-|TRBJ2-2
CASSASLLSGSKAGELFF
TGTGCCAGCAGCGCAAGTCTTCTTAGCGGGAGTAAGGCCGGGGAGCTGTTTTTT
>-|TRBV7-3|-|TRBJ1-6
CASSSLGEYYSPLHF
TGTGCCAGCAGCTCTCTTGGAGAGTACTATTCACCCCTCCACTTT